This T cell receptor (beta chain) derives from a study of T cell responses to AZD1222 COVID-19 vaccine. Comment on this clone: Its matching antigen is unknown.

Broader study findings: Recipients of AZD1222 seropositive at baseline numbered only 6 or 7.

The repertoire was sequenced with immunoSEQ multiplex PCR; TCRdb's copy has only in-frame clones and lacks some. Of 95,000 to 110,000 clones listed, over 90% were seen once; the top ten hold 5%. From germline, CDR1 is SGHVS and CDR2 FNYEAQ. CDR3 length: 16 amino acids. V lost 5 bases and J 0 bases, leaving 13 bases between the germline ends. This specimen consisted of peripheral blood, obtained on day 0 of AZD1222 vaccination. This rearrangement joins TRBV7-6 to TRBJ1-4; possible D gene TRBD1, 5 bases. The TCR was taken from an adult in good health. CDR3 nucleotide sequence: TGTGCCAGCAGCCCGGGACCTGCCTCAACTAATGAAAAACTGTTTTTT. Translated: CASSPGPASTNEKLFF.